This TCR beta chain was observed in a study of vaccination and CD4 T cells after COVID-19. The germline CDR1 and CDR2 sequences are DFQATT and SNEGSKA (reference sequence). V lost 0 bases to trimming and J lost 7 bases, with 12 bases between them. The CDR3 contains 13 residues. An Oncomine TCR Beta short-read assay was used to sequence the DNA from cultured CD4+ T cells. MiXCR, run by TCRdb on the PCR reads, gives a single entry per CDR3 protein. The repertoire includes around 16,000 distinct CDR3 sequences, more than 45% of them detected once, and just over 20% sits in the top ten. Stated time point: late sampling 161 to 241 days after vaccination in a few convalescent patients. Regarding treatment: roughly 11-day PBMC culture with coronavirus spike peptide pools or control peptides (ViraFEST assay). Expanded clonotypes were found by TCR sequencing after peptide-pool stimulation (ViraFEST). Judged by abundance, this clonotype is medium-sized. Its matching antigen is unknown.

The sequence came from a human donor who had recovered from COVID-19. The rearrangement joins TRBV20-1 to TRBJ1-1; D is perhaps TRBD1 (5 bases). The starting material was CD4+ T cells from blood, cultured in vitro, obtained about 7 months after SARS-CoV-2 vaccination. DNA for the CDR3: TGCAGTGCTAGAGACAGGGTCGGGGGTGAAGCTTTCTTT. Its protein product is CSARDRVGGEAFF.